Below are 9 T cell receptor beta chains sequenced from a single sample in a study of shared clonotypes between healthy human individuals. Here immunoSEQ multiplex PCR was the method, and the copy in TCRdb shows in-frame clones only, minus some. The sample has just over 2,000,000 clones, over 85% seen once. Naive CD8 cells comprised CD45RO-negative, CCR7-positively selected cells, excluding terminally differentiated effector memory CD45RA+ cells. The material sequenced was naive CD8+ T cells sorted from blood. The receptors originated from a man in his late teens or twenties in good health.

This clone was picked up one time. The rearrangement uses TRBV14 and TRBJ1-1; no reliable D call. The CDR3 totals 14 residues. V dropped 0 bases and J dropped 6 bases, with 11 bases sitting between them. The V gene's germline CDR1 is SGHDN and CDR2 FVKESK. The CDR3 is CASSQDMGGAEAFF. In DNA form, the CDR3 reads TGTGCCAGCAGCCAAGATATGGGAGGCGCTGAAGCTTTCTTT. The entire variable domain, with the rest obtained from reference TRBV14 and TRBJ1-1, is as follows: EAGVTQFPSHSVIEKGQTVTLRCDPISGHDNLYWYRRVMGKEIKFLLHFVKESKQDESGMPNNRFLAERTGGTYSTLKVQPAELEDSGVYFCASSQDMGGAEAFFGQGTRLTVV.

The chain employs TRBV5-6 and TRBJ2-5; D not certain. Looked up from germline, CDR1 is SGHDT and CDR2 is YYEEEE. This CDR3 region has 13 residues. Trimming cost V 0 bases and J 5 bases, with 8 bases left between them. CDR3 loop: CASSLADKETQYF. The DNA for the CDR3 is TGTGCCAGCAGCTTGGCCGATAAGGAGACCCAGTACTTC.

The chain employs TRBV7-2 and TRBJ2-1; tentatively, D is TRBD2 (6 bases). Per germline, CDR1 SGHTA and CDR2 FQGNSA. Trimming took 5 bases from V and 6 from J, leaving 26 bases between them. The CDR3 sequence is 18 residues long. The CDR3: CASSPPEGPAGRGNEQFF. CDR3 coding DNA: TGTGCCAGCAGCCCGCCGGAGGGTCCAGCGGGCCGGGGCAATGAGCAGTTCTTC.

The chain couples TRBV7-9 to TRBJ1-1, with 8 bases aligning to TRBD1. CDR3 length equals 14 residues. The ends lost 3 bases at V and 7 bases at J; junction bases unmatched: 7. Per the germline V gene, CDR1 is SEHNR and CDR2 is FQNEAQ (reference sequence). CDR3: CASSLNRGNGEAFF. The CDR3 nucleotides read TGTGCCAGCAGCTTGAACAGGGGGAATGGTGAAGCTTTCTTT.

The rearrangement links TRBV5-6 to TRBJ2-7, with 13 positions matching TRBD2. The trim removed 6 bases at V and 3 bases at J, leaving 3 bases unmatched. CDR1 and CDR2 from the germline V gene are SGHDT and YYEEEE. This CDR3 is built from 14 residues. CDR3 region: CASIGLAGDYEQYF. CDR3 in DNA: TGTGCCAGCATCGGACTAGCGGGGGACTACGAGCAGTACTTC.

The chain joins TRBV27 to TRBJ2-2; TRBD1 agrees at 8 bases. The CDR3 has 15 residues. Germline-derived CDR1 and CDR2 are MNHEY and SMNVEV (reference sequence). J gave up 3 bases and V 8 bases, and 8 bases lay outside the gene matches. In nucleotides, the CDR3 is TGTGCCAGCCAGGATCGACAGGGGTACACCGGGGAGCTGTTTTTT. It is translated as CASQDRQGYTGELFF.

The rearrangement links TRBV6-1 to TRBJ1-2; 7 positions match TRBD1. V was clipped by 5 bases and J by 4 bases; unmatched bases: 4. Germline V lookup: CDR1 MNHNS, CDR2 SASEGT. The CDR3 has 13 residues. CDR3 in DNA: TGTGCCAGCAGTCACGGACAGGCCTATGGCTACACCTTC. Amino acid sequence: CASSHGQAYGYTF.

The CDR3 sequence is CASSIDLNYEQYF. CDR3 in DNA: TGTGCCAGTAGTATAGATCTTAACTACGAGCAGTACTTC. The rearrangement joins TRBV19 to TRBJ2-7; the D is unclear. The CDR3 is 13 residues long. Trimming cost V 0 bases and J 3 bases, with 6 bases left between them. Germline V gene lookup returns CDR1 LNHDA and CDR2 SQIVND (reference sequence).

The J gene is TRBJ1-2, the V gene TRBV9; possible D gene TRBD1, 5 bases. The CDR3 runs 14 residues. Germline V CDR1 and CDR2: SGDLS, YYNGEE. Deletions cut 0 bases from V and 7 bases from J, with 13 bases between. The CDR3 DNA reads TGTGCCAGCAGCGTAGGTGGGGGGACGGTTGGCTACACCTTC. Translated, it gives CASSVGGGTVGYTF.